The text below deals with one TCR beta chain. Antigen unknown. As to treatment: oral pan-JAK inhibitor, 5-10 mg twice daily. This entry is derived from a study of CD8+ T cells in alopecia areata. Study-level background: Tofacitinib treatment spanned 6 to 18 months, with 6 months off drug afterward. Study-level points and caveats: Only a single nonresponder existed, so baseline CD8+ expansion links stay unclear. Scalp clonality and expanded CD8+ clones among the top 100 fell significantly with tofacitinib.

Trimming took 5 bases from V and 2 from J, leaving 13 bases between them. Germline V CDR1 and CDR2: LNHNV, YYDKDF (reference sequence). The CDR3 contains 15 residues. RNA was extracted and reverse transcribed into cDNA as the sequencing template. Clones were read by immunoSEQ multiplex PCR, and TCRdb kept only the in-frame ones, dropping some. The profile shows some 150,000 clones, about 88% of them singletons. This TCR was sampled from a human donor with alopecia areata. This sequence joins TRBV15 and TRBJ1-5; tentatively, D is TRBD1 (5 bases). Sequencing used CD8+ T cells sorted from blood, obtained at week 4, from a patient treated with tofacitinib. CDR3 region: CATSDGQGGNQPQHF. DNA for the CDR3: TGTGCCACCAGCGACGGGCAGGGTGGCAATCAGCCCCAGCATTTT.